This T cell receptor beta chain is drawn from a study of beta chain features in type 1 diabetes. Study information: The samples had approximately 110 million sorted cells examined in all.

The V gene's germline CDR1 is SGDLS and CDR2 YYNGEE. V dropped 0 bases and J dropped 3 bases, with 10 bases sitting between them. This CDR3 has 15 residues. This clone occurred a few times. The antigen is undetermined. Purities in excess of 95% were seen in all sorted populations. The authors reverse transcribed all of the isolated RNA, so sequencing captured expressed TCRB transcripts. This table comes from immunoSEQ multiplex PCR, and its TCRdb copy is limited to in-frame clones, with some not included. The sample yields about 370,000 clones, about 10% seen once. Study results and limitations: The VDJ junctions of type 1 diabetes patients carried fewer insertions and more deletions. Here, the possible influence of HLA type (on TCRB rearrangement) remained unresolved. A moderate, significant TCRB CDR3 shortening appeared in type 1 diabetes across four CD4+ subsets.

Sequencing used central memory CD4+ T cells from blood. The chain links TRBV9 to TRBJ2-1; D possibly uses TRBD1 or TRBD2 (5 bases each). The sequence derives from a man aged 25-45 years with type 1 diabetes. The CDR3 DNA sequence: TGTGCCAGCAGCGTAGAGGGACGGGTCTACAATGAGCAGTTCTTC. It translates to CASSVEGRVYNEQFF. Supplemented by reference TRBV9 and TRBJ2-1, the full variable domain reads DSGVTQTPKHLITATGQRVTLRCSPRSGDLSVYWYQQSLDQGLQFLIQYYNGEERAKGNILERFSAQQFPDLHSELNLSSLELGDSALYFCASSVEGRVYNEQFFGPGTRLTVL.